This T cell receptor beta chain was captured by sequencing in a study of CD8+ T cells in alopecia areata. As part of sample collection, lesional scalp punch biopsies and peripheral blood were taken from alopecia areata patients. This clone was observed a few times. After isolation, RNA underwent reverse transcription to generate cDNA as the sequencing template. Measured with immunoSEQ multiplex PCR; TCRdb has only the in-frame clones, and not every one. The table shows under 250,000 clones, with 57% occurring only once. The CDR3 contains 12 residues. Germline lookup yields CDR1 SQVTM and CDR2 ANQGSEA. V lost 1 base, J lost 3 bases, and 6 bases lay in between.

The chain joins TRBV29-1 to TRBJ1-2, with D perhaps matching TRBD1 (6 bases). This sequence originates from a human donor with alopecia areata. The specimen comprised CD4+ T cells sorted from blood, sampled at week 0. For the CDR3, the DNA is TGCAGCGTTGAAGGGACAGACTATGGCTACACCTTC. Translation: CSVEGTDYGYTF.